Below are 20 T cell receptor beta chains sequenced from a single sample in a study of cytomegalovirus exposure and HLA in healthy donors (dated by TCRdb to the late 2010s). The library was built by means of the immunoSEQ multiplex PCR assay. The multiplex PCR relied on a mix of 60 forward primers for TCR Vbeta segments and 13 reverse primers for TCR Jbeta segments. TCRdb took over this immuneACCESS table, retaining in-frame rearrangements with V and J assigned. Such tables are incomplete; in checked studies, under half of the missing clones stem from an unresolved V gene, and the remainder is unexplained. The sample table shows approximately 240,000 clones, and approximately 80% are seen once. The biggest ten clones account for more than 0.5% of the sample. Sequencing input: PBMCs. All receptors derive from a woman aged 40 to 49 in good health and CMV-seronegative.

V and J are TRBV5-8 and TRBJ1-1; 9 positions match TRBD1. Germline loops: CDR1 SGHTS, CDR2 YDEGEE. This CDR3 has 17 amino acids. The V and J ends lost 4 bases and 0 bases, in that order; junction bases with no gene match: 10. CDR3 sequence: CASSNRGPLGMNTEAFF. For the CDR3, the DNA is TGTGCCAGCAGCAACAGGGGGCCGCTGGGCATGAACACTGAAGCTTTCTTT. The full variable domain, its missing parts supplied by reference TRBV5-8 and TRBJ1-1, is EAGVTQSPTHLIKTRGQQATLRCSPISGHTSVYWYQQALGLGLQFLLWYDEGEERNRGNFPPRFSGRQFPNYSSELNVNALELEDSALYLCASSNRGPLGMNTEAFFGQGTRLTVV.

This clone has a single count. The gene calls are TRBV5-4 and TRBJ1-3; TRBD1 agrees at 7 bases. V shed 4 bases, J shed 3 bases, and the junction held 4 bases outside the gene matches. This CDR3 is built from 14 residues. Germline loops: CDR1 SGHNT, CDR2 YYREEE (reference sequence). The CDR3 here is CASSVTGDGNTIYF. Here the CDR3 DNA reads TGTGCCAGCAGCGTAACAGGGGATGGAAACACCATATATTTT.

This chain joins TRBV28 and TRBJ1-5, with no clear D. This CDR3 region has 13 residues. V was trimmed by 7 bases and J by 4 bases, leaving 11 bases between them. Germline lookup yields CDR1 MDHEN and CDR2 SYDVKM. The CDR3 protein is CASKVGVNQPQHF. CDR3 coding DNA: TGTGCCAGCAAGGTAGGAGTAAATCAGCCCCAGCATTTT.

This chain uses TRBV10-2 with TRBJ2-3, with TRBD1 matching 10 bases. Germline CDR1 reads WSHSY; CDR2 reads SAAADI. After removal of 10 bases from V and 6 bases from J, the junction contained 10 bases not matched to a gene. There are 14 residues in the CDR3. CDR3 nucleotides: TGCGCCACCAGACAGGGGGCCGGGCCCGATACGCAGTATTTT. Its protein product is CATRQGAGPDTQYF.

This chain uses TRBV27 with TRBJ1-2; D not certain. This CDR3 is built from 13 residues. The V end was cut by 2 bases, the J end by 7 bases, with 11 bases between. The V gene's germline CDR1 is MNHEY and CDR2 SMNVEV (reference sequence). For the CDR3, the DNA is TGTGCCAGCAGTTTAGGGCCCCGGGGTGGCTACACCTTC. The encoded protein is CASSLGPRGGYTF.

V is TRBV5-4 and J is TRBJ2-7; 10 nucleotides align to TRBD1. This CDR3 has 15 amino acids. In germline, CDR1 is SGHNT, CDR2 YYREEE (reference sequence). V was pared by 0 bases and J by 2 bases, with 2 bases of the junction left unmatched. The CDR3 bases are TGTGCCAGCAGCTTGGGTGGGACAGGGGCCTACGAGCAGTACTTC. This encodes CASSLGGTGAYEQYF. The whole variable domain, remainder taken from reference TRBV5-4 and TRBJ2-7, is ETGVTQSPTHLIKTRGQQVTLRCSSQSGHNTVSWYQQALGQGPQFIFQYYREEENGRGNFPPRFSGLQFPNYSSELNVNALELDDSALYLCASSLGGTGAYEQYFGPGTRLTVT.

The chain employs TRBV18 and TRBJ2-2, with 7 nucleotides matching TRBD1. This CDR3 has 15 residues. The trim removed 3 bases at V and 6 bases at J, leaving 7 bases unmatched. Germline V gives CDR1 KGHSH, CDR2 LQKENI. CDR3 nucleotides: TGTGCCAGCTCACCGGGGACAGTACCCGCCGGGGAGCTGTTTTTT. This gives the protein CASSPGTVPAGELFF.

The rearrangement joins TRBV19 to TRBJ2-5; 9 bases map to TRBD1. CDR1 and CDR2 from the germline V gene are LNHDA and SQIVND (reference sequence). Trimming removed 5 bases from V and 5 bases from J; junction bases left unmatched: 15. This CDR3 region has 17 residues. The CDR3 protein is CASSALRGQGLAETQYF. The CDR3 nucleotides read TGTGCCAGTAGTGCCCTCCGGGGACAGGGCTTGGCGGAGACCCAGTACTTC.

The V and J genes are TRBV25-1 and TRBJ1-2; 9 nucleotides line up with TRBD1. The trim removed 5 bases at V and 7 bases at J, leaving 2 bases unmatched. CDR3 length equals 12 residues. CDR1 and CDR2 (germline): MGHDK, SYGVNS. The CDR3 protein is CASSPDRGGYTF. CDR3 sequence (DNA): TGTGCCAGCAGTCCGGACAGGGGTGGCTACACCTTC.

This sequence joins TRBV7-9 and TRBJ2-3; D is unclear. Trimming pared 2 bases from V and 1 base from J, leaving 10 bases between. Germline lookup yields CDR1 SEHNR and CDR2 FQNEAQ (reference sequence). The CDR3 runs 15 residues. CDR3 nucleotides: TGTGCCAGCAGCTTACTTCAAGGAGGCACAGATACGCAGTATTTT. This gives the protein CASSLLQGGTDTQYF.

The CDR3 region is CASSTRLAGEETQYF. CDR3 bases: TGTGCCAGCAGTACCAGACTAGCGGGGGAAGAGACCCAGTACTTC. This chain links TRBV6-1 with TRBJ2-5, with 12 bases fitting TRBD2. Germline CDR1 MNHNS, CDR2 SASEGT. This CDR3 has 15 amino acids. V dropped 5 bases and J dropped 3; count of bases not matched to a gene: 4.

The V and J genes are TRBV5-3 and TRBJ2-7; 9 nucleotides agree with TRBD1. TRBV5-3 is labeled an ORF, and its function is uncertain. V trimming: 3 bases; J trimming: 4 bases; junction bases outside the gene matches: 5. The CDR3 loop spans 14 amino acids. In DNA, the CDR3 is TGTGCCAGAAGCTCCGGGACAGGGCAATACGAGCAGTACTTC. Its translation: CARSSGTGQYEQYF.

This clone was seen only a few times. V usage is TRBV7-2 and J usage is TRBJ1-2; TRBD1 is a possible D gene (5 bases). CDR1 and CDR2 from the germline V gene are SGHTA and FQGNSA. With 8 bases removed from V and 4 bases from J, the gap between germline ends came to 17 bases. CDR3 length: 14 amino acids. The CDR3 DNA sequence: TGTGCCAGCGCCTACGGGGGGGGTGGCTATGGCTACACCTTC. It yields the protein CASAYGGGGYGYTF.

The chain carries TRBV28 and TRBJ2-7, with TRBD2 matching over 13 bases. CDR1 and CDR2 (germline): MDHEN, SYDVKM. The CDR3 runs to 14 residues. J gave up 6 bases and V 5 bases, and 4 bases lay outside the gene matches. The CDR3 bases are TGTGCCAGCAGTGCACTAGCGGGGGGGTCCGAGCAGTACTTC. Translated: CASSALAGGSEQYF.

The DNA of the CDR3 is TGTGCCAGTAGTTTTGACAGGGGTGGTGAAGCTTTCTTT. Its protein product is CASSFDRGGEAFF. The chain carries TRBV19 and TRBJ1-1, with 8 bases identical to TRBD1. V lost 5 bases and J lost 7; bases outside the gene matches: 6. The CDR3 is 13 residues long. Germline values: CDR1 LNHDA, CDR2 SQIVND (reference sequence).

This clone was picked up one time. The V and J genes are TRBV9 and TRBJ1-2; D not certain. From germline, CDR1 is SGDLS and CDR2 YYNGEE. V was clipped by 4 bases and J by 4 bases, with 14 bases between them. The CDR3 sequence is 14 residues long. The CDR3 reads CASSRGSEPYGYTF. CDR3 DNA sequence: TGTGCCAGCAGCCGTGGGTCGGAGCCCTATGGCTACACCTTC.

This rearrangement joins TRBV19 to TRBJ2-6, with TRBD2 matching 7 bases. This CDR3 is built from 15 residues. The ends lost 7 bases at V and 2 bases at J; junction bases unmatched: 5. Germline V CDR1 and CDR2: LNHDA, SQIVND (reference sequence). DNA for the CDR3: TGTGCCAGTAACCTCCGGGAGGCTGGGGCCAACGTCCTGACTTTC. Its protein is CASNLREAGANVLTF.

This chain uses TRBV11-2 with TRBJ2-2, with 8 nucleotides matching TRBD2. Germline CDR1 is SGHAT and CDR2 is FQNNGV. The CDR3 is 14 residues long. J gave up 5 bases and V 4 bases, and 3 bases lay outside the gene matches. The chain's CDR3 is CASSSGGRTGELFF. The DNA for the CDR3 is TGTGCCAGCAGCTCGGGGGGGCGGACCGGGGAGCTGTTTTTT.

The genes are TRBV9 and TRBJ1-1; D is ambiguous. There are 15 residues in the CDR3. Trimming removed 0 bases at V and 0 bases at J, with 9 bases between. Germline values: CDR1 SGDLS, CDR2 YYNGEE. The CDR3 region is CASSVAQSMNTEAFF. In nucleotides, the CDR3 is TGTGCCAGCAGCGTAGCTCAGTCCATGAACACTGAAGCTTTCTTT.

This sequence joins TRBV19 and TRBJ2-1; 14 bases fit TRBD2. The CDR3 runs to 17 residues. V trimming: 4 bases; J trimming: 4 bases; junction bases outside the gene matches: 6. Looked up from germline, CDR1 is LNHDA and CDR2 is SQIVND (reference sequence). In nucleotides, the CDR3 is TGTGCCAGTAGTAAGGGACTAGCGGGGGTTATATACAATGAGCAGTTCTTC. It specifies CASSKGLAGVIYNEQFF.